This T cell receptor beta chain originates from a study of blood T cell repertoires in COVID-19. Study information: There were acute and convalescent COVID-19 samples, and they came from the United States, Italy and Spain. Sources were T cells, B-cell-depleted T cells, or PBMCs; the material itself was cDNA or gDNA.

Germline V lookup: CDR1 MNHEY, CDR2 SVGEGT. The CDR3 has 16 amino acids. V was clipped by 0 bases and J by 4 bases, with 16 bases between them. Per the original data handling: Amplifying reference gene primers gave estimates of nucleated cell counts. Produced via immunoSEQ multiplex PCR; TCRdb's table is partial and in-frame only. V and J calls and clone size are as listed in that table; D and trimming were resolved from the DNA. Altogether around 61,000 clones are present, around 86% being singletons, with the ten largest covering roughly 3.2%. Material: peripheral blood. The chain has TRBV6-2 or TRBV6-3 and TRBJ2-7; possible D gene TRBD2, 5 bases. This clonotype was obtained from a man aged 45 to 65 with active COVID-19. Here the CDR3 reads CASSYSTSEGRYEQYF. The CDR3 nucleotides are TGTGCCAGCAGTTACTCGACGTCCGAGGGCCGGTACGAGCAGTACTTC.